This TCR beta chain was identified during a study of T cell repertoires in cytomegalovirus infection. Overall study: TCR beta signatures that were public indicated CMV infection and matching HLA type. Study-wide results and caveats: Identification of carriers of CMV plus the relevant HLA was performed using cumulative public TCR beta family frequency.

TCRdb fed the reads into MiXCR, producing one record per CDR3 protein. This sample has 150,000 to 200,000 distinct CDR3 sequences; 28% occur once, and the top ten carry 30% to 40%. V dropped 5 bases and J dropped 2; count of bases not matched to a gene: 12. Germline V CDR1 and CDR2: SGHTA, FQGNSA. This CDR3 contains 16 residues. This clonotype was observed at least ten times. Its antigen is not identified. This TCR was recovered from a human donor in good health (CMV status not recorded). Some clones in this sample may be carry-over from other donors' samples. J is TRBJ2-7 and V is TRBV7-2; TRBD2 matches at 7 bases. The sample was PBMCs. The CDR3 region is CASSTSVGGDTYEQYF. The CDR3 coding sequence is TGTGCCAGCAGCACCTCCGTGGGGGGGGATACCTACGAGCAGTACTTC.